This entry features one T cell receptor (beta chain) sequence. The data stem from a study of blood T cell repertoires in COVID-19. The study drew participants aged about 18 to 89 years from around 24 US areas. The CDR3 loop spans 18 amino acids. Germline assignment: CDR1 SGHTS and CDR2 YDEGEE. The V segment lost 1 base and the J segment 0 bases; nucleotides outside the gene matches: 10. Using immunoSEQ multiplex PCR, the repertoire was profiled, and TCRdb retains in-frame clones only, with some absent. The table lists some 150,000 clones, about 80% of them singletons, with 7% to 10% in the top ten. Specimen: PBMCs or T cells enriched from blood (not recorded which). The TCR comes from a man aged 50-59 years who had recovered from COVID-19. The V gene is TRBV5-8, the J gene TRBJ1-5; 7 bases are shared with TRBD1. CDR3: CASSLTQGKGYSNQPQHF. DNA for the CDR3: TGTGCCAGCAGCTTGACACAGGGGAAGGGATATAGCAATCAGCCCCAGCATTTT.